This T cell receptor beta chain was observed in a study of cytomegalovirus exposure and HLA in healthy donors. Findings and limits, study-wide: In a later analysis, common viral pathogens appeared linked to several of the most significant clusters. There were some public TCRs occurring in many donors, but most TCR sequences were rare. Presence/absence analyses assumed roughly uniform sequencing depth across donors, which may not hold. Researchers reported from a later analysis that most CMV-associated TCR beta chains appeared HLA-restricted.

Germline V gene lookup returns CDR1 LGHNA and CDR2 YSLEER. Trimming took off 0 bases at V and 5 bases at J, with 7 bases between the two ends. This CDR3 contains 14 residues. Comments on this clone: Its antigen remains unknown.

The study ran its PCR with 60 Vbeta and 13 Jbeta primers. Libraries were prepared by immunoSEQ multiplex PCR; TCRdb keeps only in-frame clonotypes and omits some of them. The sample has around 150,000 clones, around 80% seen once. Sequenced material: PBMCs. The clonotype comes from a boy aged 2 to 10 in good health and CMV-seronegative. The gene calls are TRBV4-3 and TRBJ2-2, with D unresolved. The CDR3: CASSQESHTGELFF. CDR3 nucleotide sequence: TGCGCCAGCAGCCAAGAGAGTCATACCGGGGAGCTGTTTTTT.